This T cell receptor (beta chain) derives from a study of Graves' ophthalmopathy and Graves' hyperthyroidism. The table lists this clonotype with a few counts. Germline lookup yields CDR1 SGHNT and CDR2 YENEEA. Trimming left V 8 bases short and J 2 bases short, with 10 bases between. The CDR3 has 12 residues. Amplification targeted the TCR beta CDR3 regions, with RNA transcripts as the source material. Second-round multiplex PCR came after a first-round RT-PCR that employed HTBI primers. TCRdb re-analysed the multiplex PCR reads in MiXCR, keeping a single row per CDR3 protein. The table records about 400,000 distinct CDR3 sequences, approximately 20% of them present only once.

The source of this sequence is a young woman with Graves' ophthalmopathy. The chain employs TRBV11-3 and TRBJ2-7; either TRBD1 or TRBD2 may supply D (6 bases each). The source material was peripheral blood. This CDR3 reads CASGGTTYEQYF. The CDR3 nucleotides read TGTGCCAGCGGCGGGACAACCTACGAGCAGTACTTC.